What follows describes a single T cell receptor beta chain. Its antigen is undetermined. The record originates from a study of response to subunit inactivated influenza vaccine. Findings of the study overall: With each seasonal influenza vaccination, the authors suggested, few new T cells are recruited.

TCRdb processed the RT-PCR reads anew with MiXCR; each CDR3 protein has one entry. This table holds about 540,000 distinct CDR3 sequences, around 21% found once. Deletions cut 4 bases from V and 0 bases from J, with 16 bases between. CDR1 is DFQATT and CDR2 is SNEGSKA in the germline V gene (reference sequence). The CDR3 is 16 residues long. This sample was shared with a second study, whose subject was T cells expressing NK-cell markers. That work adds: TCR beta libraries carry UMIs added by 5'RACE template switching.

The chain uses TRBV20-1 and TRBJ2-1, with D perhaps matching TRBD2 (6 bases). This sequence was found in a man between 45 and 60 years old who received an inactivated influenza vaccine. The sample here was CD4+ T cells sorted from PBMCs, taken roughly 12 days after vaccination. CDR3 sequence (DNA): TGCAGTGCTAACCCCCCCAGCGGGCGCTCCTACAATGAGCAGTTCTTC. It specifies CSANPPSGRSYNEQFF.